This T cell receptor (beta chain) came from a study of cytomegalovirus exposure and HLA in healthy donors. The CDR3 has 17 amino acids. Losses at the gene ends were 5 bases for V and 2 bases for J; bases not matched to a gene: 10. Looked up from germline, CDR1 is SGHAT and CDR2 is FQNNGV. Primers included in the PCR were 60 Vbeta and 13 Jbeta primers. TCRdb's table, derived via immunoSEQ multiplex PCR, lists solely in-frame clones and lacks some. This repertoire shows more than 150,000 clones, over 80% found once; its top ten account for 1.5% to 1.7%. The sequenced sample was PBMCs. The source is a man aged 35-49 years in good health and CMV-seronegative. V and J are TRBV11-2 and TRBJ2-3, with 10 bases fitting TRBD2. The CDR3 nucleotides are TGTGCCAGCAGCCGACGGACTAGCGGAAAACTCACAGATACGCAGTATTTT. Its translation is CASSRRTSGKLTDTQYF.